This T cell receptor beta chain was retrieved from a study of cytomegalovirus exposure and HLA in healthy donors. Per germline, CDR1 MNHNS and CDR2 SASEGT. Deletions cut 8 bases from V and 1 base from J, with 5 bases between. CDR3 size: 11 residues. Study observations and caveats: Most subjects' HLA-A and HLA-B alleles were reportedly predicted from TCR beta sequences. Solely CMV serostatus was available to characterize immune exposure.

With regard to this clone: The antigen is not known.

This PCR relied on a set of 60 Vbeta primers and 13 Jbeta primers. The protocol was immunoSEQ multiplex PCR, while the TCRdb copy is restricted to in-frame clones and leaves out a portion. The sample contains 130,000 to 150,000 clones, 75% to 80% of which appear only once. The rearrangement uses TRBV6-1 and TRBJ1-2; no definite D call. Material for sequencing was PBMCs. The origin of this receptor is a young man in good health and CMV-seronegative. For the CDR3, the DNA is TGTGCCAGCGGGAGTAACTATGGCTACACCTTC. Amino acids: CASGSNYGYTF.